The clone carrying this TCR beta chain has a handful of counts. Its antigen is undetermined. Then a second PCR, running about 6 to 11 cycles, was carried out with a sample-barcoded 5' primer and a J-beta primer mix. TCRdb independently ran MiXCR on the 5' RACE reads; one entry per CDR3 protein. The table lists over 950,000 distinct CDR3 sequences, roughly 51% of them singletons, with about a fifth in the top ten. This sample stems from a study of blood T cells in healthy people across ages. Points from the study as a whole: Expanded clonotype shifts may have been confounded, as the donors had an unknown CMV status.

Germline V lookup: CDR1 KGHSH, CDR2 LQKENI. The V end lost 6 bases, the J end lost 4 bases, and 15 bases lay between the germline ends. The CDR3 has 14 residues. V usage is TRBV18 and J usage is TRBJ1-2; D not resolved. This TCR was sampled from a woman aged 60-70 years in good health. Specimen: blood. In DNA form, the CDR3 reads TGTGCCAGCTCCCCGGGAGAAGGGAGCTATGGCTACACCTTC. Amino acid sequence: CASSPGEGSYGYTF.